This T cell receptor beta chain was profiled in a study of tumor-infiltrating lymphocytes in primary liver carcinoma. About the research overall: Samples returned roughly 3.65 to 7.5 million productive TCRbeta reads each. Read depth did not differ significantly between tissue types.

From around 500 ng of total RNA, TCR beta-specific cDNA was reverse-transcribed using a constant-region primer. TCR beta libraries came from three nested multiplex PCR rounds using slightly modified ARM-PCR. Researchers ran the first two PCR rounds for roughly 11 cycles each with TRBV1-TRBV30 forward primers and a C-beta reverse primer. TCRdb reprocessed the multiplex PCR reads via MiXCR and lists one record per CDR3 protein. This repertoire shows fewer than 75,000 distinct CDR3 sequences, less than 75% found once; its top ten account for around 57%. V was cut by 4 bases and J by 2 bases, with 13 bases left in between. Germline V gene lookup returns CDR1 SGHRS and CDR2 YFSETQ. The CDR3 has 15 residues. DNA and RNA were both co-extracted from around 20-30 mg of bulk tissue that had not been sorted. As regards this clonotype: A read error is possible here, since a much larger clone lies one base away.

The receptor was derived from a man aged 35-49 years with primary liver carcinoma and hepatitis B virus infection. Sequenced: liver tumor tissue from sampling region 2. Subset specified: tumor region T2, inferior pole. The chain combines TRBV5-1 with TRBJ2-4, with no clear D. The CDR3 protein is CASSGGGLTKNIQYF. Here the CDR3 DNA reads TGCGCCAGCAGCGGCGGTGGGTTGACCAAAAACATTCAGTACTTC.